Presented here are 15 T cell receptor beta chains from one specimen sequenced in a study of naive and memory T cell subsets. Notes on the study in general: Possibly reflecting memory cells re-expressing CD45RA, a few larger clonotypes occurred in naive repertoires, especially CD8.

Two oligonucleotides, mixed equimolar, formed the beta constant-region primer covering TRBC1 and TRBC2. Four rounds of PCR amplified the ligated cDNA using nested alpha and beta constant-region primers plus SP2. TCRdb re-analysed the UMI-ligation and nested PCR reads in MiXCR, keeping a single row per CDR3 protein. Here the sample spans about 140,000 distinct CDR3 sequences, approximately 20% being singletons. These receptors lack a known antigen. The sequencing sample was made of naive CD8+ T cells from blood. The receptors come from a human donor in good health.

The V and J genes are TRBV28 and TRBJ1-6; TRBD1 might be the D (5 bases). CDR3 size: 15 residues. From germline, CDR1 is MDHEN and CDR2 SYDVKM. Trimming cost V 3 bases and J 5 bases, with 11 bases left between them. This CDR3 is CASSLGVSNNSPLHF. The CDR3 nucleotides read TGTGCCAGCAGTTTGGGGGTTTCGAATAATTCACCCCTCCACTTT.

This clonotype was counted only a few times. V usage is TRBV9 and J usage is TRBJ1-3; no reliable D call. Germline CDR1 is SGDLS and CDR2 is YYNGEE. This CDR3 contains 16 residues. Trimming took 0 bases from V and 0 from J, leaving 10 bases between them. CDR3 nucleotides: TGTGCCAGCAGCGTAGAGGAGGAACTCTCTGGAAACACCATATATTTT. Translating it yields CASSVEEELSGNTIYF.

J is TRBJ2-7 and V is TRBV20-1, with TRBD2 identical over 9 bases. Germline lookup yields CDR1 DFQATT and CDR2 SNEGSKA (reference sequence). V was pared by 0 bases and J by 2 bases, with 5 bases of the junction left unmatched. The CDR3 is 15 residues long. Written as DNA, the CDR3 is TGCAGTGCTAGAGATCGACTAGCGGCCCCCTACGAGCAGTACTTC. It is translated as CSARDRLAAPYEQYF.

This clonotype was observed a handful of times. The genes are TRBV2 and TRBJ2-3, with D perhaps TRBD1 or TRBD2 (5 bases each). The CDR3 is made up of 14 amino acids. V dropped 6 bases and J dropped 3 bases, with 13 bases sitting between them. Germline loops: CDR1 SNHLY, CDR2 FYNNEI. The CDR3: CASSPGARTDTQYF. The CDR3 nucleotides are TGTGCCAGCAGCCCCGGGGCCCGAACAGATACGCAGTATTTT. Drawing the rest from reference TRBV2 and TRBJ2-3, the complete variable domain is EPEVTQTPSHQVTQMGQEVILRCVPISNHLYFYWYRQILGQKVEFLVSFYNNEISEKSEIFDDQFSVERPDGSNFTLKIRSTKLEDSAMYFCASSPGARTDTQYFGPGTRLTVL.

This clonotype was counted between two and nine times. The V call is TRBV27, the J call TRBJ2-1; 14 bases align to TRBD2. CDR1 is MNHEY, CDR2 SMNVEV, per germline (reference sequence). The CDR3 totals 16 residues. The trim removed 6 bases at V and 3 bases at J, leaving 4 bases unmatched. The CDR3 loop is CASRPGTSGSYNEQFF. The CDR3 DNA sequence: TGTGCCAGCAGACCAGGGACTAGCGGGAGCTACAATGAGCAGTTCTTC.

This chain uses TRBV28 with TRBJ2-1; 9 nucleotides line up with TRBD2. This CDR3 contains 16 residues. The germline gives CDR1 MDHEN, CDR2 SYDVKM. J was trimmed by 8 bases and V by 1 base; bases with no gene match: 9. Here the CDR3 reads CASSLYWSGGLDEQFF. CDR3 sequence (DNA): TGTGCCAGCAGTTTATATTGGAGCGGGGGGCTTGATGAGCAGTTCTTC.

This clonotype was counted only a few times. The V and J genes are TRBV4-1 and TRBJ2-7; D uncertain. Germline V gene data show CDR1 as MGHRA and CDR2 as YSYEKL. V lost 0 bases to trimming and J lost 9 bases, with 9 bases between them. CDR3 length equals 12 residues. CDR3 coding DNA: TGCGCCAGCAGCCAAGAGCAGTCGGGGCAGTACTTC. Translation: CASSQEQSGQYF.

Only a few counts were recorded for this clonotype. The chain links TRBV29-1 to TRBJ2-1; D unclear. Trimming took off 6 bases at V and 9 bases at J, with 18 bases between the two ends. This CDR3 is built from 13 residues. The germline CDR1 and CDR2 sequences are SQVTM and ANQGSEA. CDR3 sequence: CSVRSPTRGEQFF. DNA of the CDR3: TGCAGCGTGAGGTCTCCCACCAGAGGTGAGCAGTTCTTC.

The J gene is TRBJ1-1, the V gene TRBV29-1; perhaps TRBD1 as D (5 bases). V dropped 1 base and J dropped 4 bases, with 10 bases sitting between them. CDR3 length: 13 amino acids. Germline CDR1 is SQVTM and CDR2 is ANQGSEA. Here the CDR3 reads CSVEATGRTEAFF. CDR3 DNA: TGCAGCGTTGAAGCAACAGGTCGCACTGAAGCTTTCTTT.

In this sample, this clonotype turned up a few times. The J gene is TRBJ1-4, the V gene TRBV5-1; tentatively, D is TRBD1 (6 bases). The CDR3 totals 14 residues. In germline, CDR1 is SGHRS, CDR2 YFSETQ. The germline V and J ends were trimmed by 3 bases and 8 bases, with 14 bases remaining between them. The CDR3 spells CASSWRNRDEKLFF. In DNA form, the CDR3 reads TGCGCCAGCAGCTGGAGGAACAGGGACGAAAAACTGTTTTTT.

The table lists this clonotype with a few counts. V is TRBV7-9 and J is TRBJ2-3; D remains unclear. The CDR3 contains 12 residues. V lost 5 bases and J 7 bases, leaving 10 bases between the germline ends. Per the germline V gene, CDR1 is SEHNR and CDR2 is FQNEAQ (reference sequence). CDR3 amino acids: CASSDGRYTQYF. The CDR3 region has the DNA TGTGCCAGCAGCGACGGAAGGTATACGCAGTATTTT.

This clonotype has only a few counts. The chain links TRBV5-1 to TRBJ2-7; 9 bases are a match to TRBD1. Germline values: CDR1 SGHRS, CDR2 YFSETQ. This CDR3 has 14 amino acids. Trimming took 2 bases from V and 6 from J; bases not matched to a gene: 6. DNA for the CDR3: TGCGCCAGCAGCTTTATACAGGGGGCGCGCGAGCAGTACTTC. Residues: CASSFIQGAREQYF.

This sequence joins TRBV20-1 and TRBJ2-5; 8 bases line up with TRBD2. The CDR3 consists of 15 residues. CDR1 DFQATT and CDR2 SNEGSKA come from the germline V gene (reference sequence). The trim removed 0 bases at V and 5 bases at J, leaving 8 bases unmatched. The CDR3 reads CSAREAGEVRETQYF. As DNA, the CDR3 is TGCAGTGCTAGAGAAGCGGGAGAGGTCCGGGAGACCCAGTACTTC.

This clonotype has ten or more counts. This sequence joins TRBV7-9 and TRBJ2-7; D assignment may be TRBD1 or TRBD2 (6 bases each). The V end lost 5 bases, the J end lost 6 bases, and 20 bases lay between the germline ends. The CDR3 is 15 residues long. Germline CDR1 and CDR2: SEHNR and FQNEAQ (reference sequence). CDR3 in DNA: TGTGCCAGCAGCCCCCCCCTGTCGGGGGCTCTCGAGCAGTACTTC. Translation gives CASSPPLSGALEQYF.

V gene TRBV3-1 combines with J gene TRBJ2-7; D ambiguous. The germline gives CDR1 LGHDT, CDR2 YNNKEL (reference sequence). The V and J ends lost 3 bases and 3 bases respectively, with 12 bases between them. The CDR3 contains 14 residues. CDR3 sequence (DNA): TGTGCCAGCAGCCACAACGGCCCCGGCTACGAGCAGTACTTC. Translating it yields CASSHNGPGYEQYF.